This TCR beta chain is from a study of cytotoxic CD8 clonotypes in ibrutinib-treated CLL (dated by TCRdb to the early 2020s). A note on the overall study: The cohort was composed of under 12 relapsed/refractory and around 14 treatment-naive patients; IGHV unmutated status was identified in 17 patients. Responses were partial in roughly 24 patients and complete in 2; after median approximately 69 months follow-up, around 15 stayed in remission and approximately twelve progressed. Response samples were taken after a median of 12 months on treatment, ranging from about 6 to 40 months. An average of roughly 250,000 productive templates and 80,000 to 95,000 productive rearrangements was obtained per sample. Longitudinal samples were obtainable from about 30% of the roughly 90 participants in the trial. Cryopreserved peripheral blood mononuclear cells were obtained prior to treatment, at the time of response, and at either disease progression or sustained remission. Every remission and progressive disease sample was obtained while ibrutinib was still being received by the patients.

This sample's time point label indicates: approximately eleven months on ibrutinib. Around 2 micrograms of genomic DNA were extracted from cryopreserved PBMCs for TCR beta library preparation. Longitudinal blood samples from CLL patients receiving ibrutinib monotherapy were subjected to high-throughput TCR beta sequencing. The patients were enrolled in a single-center, open-label phase 2 trial of ibrutinib monotherapy. A remark on this clone: Its binding antigen is unknown. No base-level quality is on record; no much larger clone is a single base apart.

The junction carries 13 bases between V and J, which are trimmed by 6 bases and 1 base respectively. From the germline V gene, CDR1 is SGHRS and CDR2 is YFSETQ. From the cysteine through the phenylalanine, the CDR3 covers 14 amino acids. The read is trimmed to its CDR3 DNA, 42 bases read in frame from base 1. Study-wide conclusions, independent of this receptor: Sampling times were not matched between patients in sustained remission and patients whose disease was progressing, and lymph node repertoires were not examined. Public clonotypes were rare and either shrank or stayed stable during treatment, and the rise in clonality at ibrutinib response reflected expansion of private clonotypes. An increase in clonality was observed at ibrutinib response, with clonality remaining stable during sustained remission and falling back toward baseline at progression. Baseline clonality exceeded that of age-matched healthy donors and correlated strongly with circulating CD8+ T-cell counts.

On a MiSeq, deep resolution sequencing aimed for a depth between 1 in 1 million and 1 in 200,000 T cells, with each clonotype covered 10x on average. TCR beta libraries were generated with the immunoSEQ hsTCRB Kit. The paper's data handling went like this. The data were analyzed with ImmunoSEQ Analyzer and ImmunoSEQ Data Assistant, and V, D and J gene assignments followed IMGT definitions. Clonality, which ranges from 0 to 1, was calculated by subtracting the normalized Shannon entropy of productive rearrangement frequencies from one. Public clonotype analysis was restricted to overrepresented clonotypes comprising at least 0.05% of each patient's repertoire. Roughly 12 age-matched healthy donor repertoires from immuneACCESS were used as controls for clonality. TCRdb obtained this table from immuneACCESS and retained in-frame rearrangements with V and J assigned. These tables miss some clones; where compared with another copy, unresolved V genes account for less than half of the shortfall, and the remainder is unexplained. V and J calls and clone size are as listed in that table; D and trimming were resolved from the DNA. A total of some 130,000 clones appear in this sample, around 93% of them only once. Approximately 11% of the sample is taken by the ten largest.

The chain was built from TRBV5-1 and TRBJ1-1, with no reliable assignment of the D segment. The receptor was isolated from a human donor with chronic lymphocytic leukemia. The sequencing used PBMCs, collected after 12 months of ibrutinib treatment. The DNA reads TGCGCCAGCACCTTCGACGGGGAGAACACTGAAGCTTTCTTT. Its translation is CASTFDGENTEAFF.